A selection of T cell receptor beta chains follows, all from one sample in a study of T cell changes during pregnancy in multiple sclerosis. TCRdb's copy holds only in-frame clones and misses some; the assay was immunoSEQ multiplex PCR. Among approximately 14,000 clones listed, approximately 95% were seen once. Sequencing was performed on peripheral blood, taken in the second trimester of pregnancy. The source of these receptors is a female donor in good health, enrolled as a control in a pregnancy study. Both conserved end residues are part of each CDR3. A D gene is named only where the DNA matches it firmly.

J gene: TRBJ2-5
D gene: NA
V gene: TRBV6-5
CDR3 protein: CASSYSGSGFQETQYF
CDR3 DNA: TGTGCCAGCAGTTACTCGGGCAGTGGGTTTCAGGAGACCCAGTACTTC

J gene: TRBJ1-2
D gene: TRBD1
V gene: TRBV2
CDR3 protein: CASSERQGFYGYTF
CDR3 DNA: TGTGCCAGCAGTGAGAGACAGGGGTTCTATGGCTACACCTTC

J gene: TRBJ1-5
D gene: NA
V gene: TRBV7-2
CDR3 protein: CASSLETGRRHF
CDR3 DNA: TGTGCCAGCAGCTTAGAGACAGGCCGAAGGCATTTT

J gene: TRBJ2-1
D gene: TRBD2
V gene: TRBV6-4
CDR3 protein: CASSPSGFSSYNEQFF
CDR3 DNA: TGTGCCAGCAGTCCTAGCGGGTTTAGCTCCTACAATGAGCAGTTCTTC

J gene: TRBJ2-7
D gene: TRBD1
V gene: TRBV29-1
CDR3 protein: CSVEWTGMPYEQYF
CDR3 DNA: TGCAGCGTTGAATGGACAGGGATGCCCTACGAGCAGTACTTC

J gene: TRBJ1-4
D gene: TRBD1
V gene: TRBV7-2
CDR3 protein: CASRLDRGNEKLFF
CDR3 DNA: TGTGCCAGCAGATTAGACAGGGGAAATGAAAAACTGTTTTTT

J gene: TRBJ2-1
D gene: NA
V gene: TRBV7-3
CDR3 protein: CASSPQGNEQFF
CDR3 DNA: TGTGCCAGCAGCCCCCAGGGGAATGAGCAGTTCTTC

J gene: TRBJ1-2
D gene: NA
V gene: TRBV4-3
CDR3 protein: CASSQDEPGHHYGYTF
CDR3 DNA: TGCGCCAGCAGCCAAGACGAGCCGGGACACCACTATGGCTACACCTTC

J gene: TRBJ2-1
D gene: TRBD2
V gene: TRBV6-4
CDR3 protein: CASSVYGGGAYNEQFF
CDR3 DNA: TGTGCCAGCAGTGTTTACGGCGGGGGGGCCTACAATGAGCAGTTCTTC

J gene: TRBJ2-7
D gene: TRBD2
V gene: TRBV19
CDR3 protein: CASRRSIAGGLSYEQYF
CDR3 DNA: TGTGCCAGTAGACGCAGTATAGCGGGGGGCCTTTCCTACGAGCAGTACTTC